This T cell receptor beta chain appears in the sequencing data of a study of T-cell memory formation after mild COVID-19. Germline CDR1 reads ENHRY; CDR2 reads SYGVKD. The CDR3 is 13 amino acids. V lost 0 bases to trimming and J lost 4 bases, with 5 bases between them. This clonotype was seen many times. Amplification by 5'RACE using constant-segment primers produced TCR alpha and TCR beta cDNA libraries that carried sample barcodes and UMIs. MiXCR, applied by TCRdb to the 5' RACE reads, yields one record per CDR3 protein. The repertoire has about 180,000 distinct CDR3 sequences, around 20% of them found once; the top ten carry 3% to 4%.

The sequenced sample was PBMCs or a T cell subset sorted from them (not recorded which). This clonotype was obtained from a man aged 18 to 29 who had mild COVID-19 (a few samples of this study predate the infection). Cell type and time point are not known. The chain is built from TRBV10-3 and TRBJ2-3; a weak D match, TRBD2 (5 bases). CDR3 nucleotides: TGTGCCATCAGTGAGTCGGGAGCAGATACGCAGTATTTT. It codes for CAISESGADTQYF.